The 25 T cell receptor beta chains given below trace back to one sample, sequenced in a study of T cell clusters in autoimmune cytopenias. About 37,500 genome equivalents of blood DNA were amplified for TRB. Multiplex touch-down PCR amplified TRB using TRB-A and TRB-B pools in one tube. Using the multiplex PCR reads, TCRdb records one entry per CDR3 protein without DNA. This sample's table has approximately 5,600 distinct CDR3 sequences. Material for sequencing was peripheral blood. These receptors were obtained from a human donor with an autoimmune cytopenia or autoimmune hepatitis (not recorded which).

Here the CDR3 reads CSARTGGRYEQYF. This chain links TRBV20-1 with TRBJ2-7; the D gene TCRdb calls, TRBD1, cannot be checked with no DNA. CDR3 length: 13 amino acids. Per germline, CDR1 DFQATT and CDR2 SNEGSKA (reference sequence).

This chain links TRBV10-3 with TRBJ1-6. CDR3 size: 16 residues. Germline lookup yields CDR1 ENHRY and CDR2 SYGVKD. CDR3 sequence: CATGGGTPTFNSPLHF.

By frequency, this clonotype registers medium-sized. This chain uses TRBV12-3 or TRBV12-4 with TRBJ2-6; the TRBD2 assignment by TCRdb is unverifiable without DNA. The CDR3 totals 15 residues. CDR3 residues: CASSTRYAGANVLTF.

The chain couples TRBV24-1 to TRBJ1-4; TCRdb's D gene call, TRBD1, goes unchecked for lack of DNA. Germline loops: CDR1 KGHDR, CDR2 SFDVKD. The CDR3 runs to 14 residues. CDR3 protein: CASAGRRTNEKLFF.

The chain has TRBV5-6 and TRBJ2-1. CDR3 length: 11 residues. CDR1 and CDR2 from the germline V gene are SGHDT and YYEEEE. This CDR3 is CASSFMNEQFF.

The chain combines TRBV20-1 with TRBJ2-1. This CDR3 contains 13 residues. Germline CDR1 is DFQATT and CDR2 is SNEGSKA (reference sequence). CDR3 residues: CSAPWRNYNEQFF.

The rearrangement joins TRBV7-6 to TRBJ1-1; lacking DNA, the TRBD1 call made by TCRdb goes unchecked. This CDR3 has 15 amino acids. The germline gives CDR1 SGHVS, CDR2 FNYEAQ. Here the CDR3 reads CASSLGRGRNTEAFF.

The chain employs TRBV11-3 and TRBJ2-5; no DNA is available, so the TRBD2 call from TCRdb remains unchecked. CDR3 length equals 17 residues. Germline V gene sequence: CDR1 SGHNT, CDR2 YENEEA. The CDR3 loop reads CASSFGWGSGAQETQYF.

The chain is built from TRBV10-3 and TRBJ1-2; TCRdb's D call of TRBD1 is untestable without DNA. Germline V gene lookup returns CDR1 ENHRY and CDR2 SYGVKD. This CDR3 is built from 15 residues. This chain's CDR3 is CAISESGQGTHGYTF.

Considering frequency, this clonotype is medium-sized. This sequence joins TRBV6-2 or TRBV6-3 and TRBJ1-4; the D call of TRBD1 rests on TCRdb alone, since no DNA is present to check it. The CDR3 extends over 15 amino acids. In germline, CDR1 is MNHEY, CDR2 SVGEGT. This chain's CDR3 is CASRPGGATNEKLFF.

The chain is built from TRBV20-1 and TRBJ2-3. The CDR3 totals 11 residues. CDR1 and CDR2 (germline): DFQATT, SNEGSKA (reference sequence). CDR3: CSARVLDTQYF.

The rearrangement uses TRBV19 and TRBJ1-2. The CDR3 covers 15 residues. Germline V gives CDR1 LNHDA, CDR2 SQIVND (reference sequence). CDR3 region: CATRPGALTDYGYTF.

This clonotype is labeled medium-sized based on frequency. The rearrangement uses TRBV11-3 and TRBJ2-3. The CDR3 runs 17 residues. Germline V gene sequence: CDR1 SGHNT, CDR2 YENEEA. The chain's CDR3 is CASSLGLKRGSTDTQYF.

This clonotype ranks as medium-sized in terms of frequency. The V gene is TRBV29-1, the J gene TRBJ2-3. The germline V gene encodes CDR1 SQVTM and CDR2 ANQGSEA. The CDR3 is 12 amino acids. CDR3 residues: CSVDPSTDTQYF.

The chain employs TRBV6-2 or TRBV6-3 and TRBJ1-6. Germline V CDR1 and CDR2: MNHEY, SVGEGT. CDR3 length: 17 amino acids. CDR3: CASSYSYRSRGNSPLHF.

The V gene is TRBV6-5, the J gene TRBJ2-3; the D call from TCRdb, TRBD1, cannot be confirmed without DNA. Per germline, CDR1 MNHEY and CDR2 SVGAGI. The CDR3 extends over 15 amino acids. This CDR3 reads CASSLPGVSTDTQYF.

Its frequency marks this clonotype as medium-sized. This chain connects TRBV12-3 or TRBV12-4 to TRBJ2-3; TCRdb's D call, TRBD2, is unchecked because there is no DNA. This CDR3 is 16 amino acids long. The CDR3 is CASSLELAGSTDTQYF.

V is TRBV20-1 and J is TRBJ1-6. The CDR3 has 17 amino acids. Germline CDR1 DFQATT, CDR2 SNEGSKA (reference sequence). The CDR3 loop is CSASTQEGYGLYSPLHF.

The rearrangement links TRBV11-1 to TRBJ2-7; with no DNA, the TCRdb D assignment of TRBD1 cannot be verified. CDR1 and CDR2 from the germline V gene are SGHAT and FQDESV (reference sequence). This CDR3 has 15 residues. CDR3 amino acids: CASSNTGTVSYEQYF.

The rearrangement links TRBV6-2 or TRBV6-3 to TRBJ2-3; TCRdb's D call of TRBD2 is untestable without DNA. There are 13 residues in the CDR3. CDR1 and CDR2 (germline): MNHEY, SVGEGT. The CDR3 loop is CASLPSIRDTQYF.

Considering frequency, this clonotype is medium-sized. The J gene is TRBJ2-2, the V gene TRBV6-5; TCRdb returns TRBD2, unconfirmable since there is no DNA. CDR3 size: 18 residues. The germline V gene encodes CDR1 MNHEY and CDR2 SVGAGI. The CDR3 spells CASRIVSALPSGAGELFF.

This clonotype registers medium-sized by frequency. The chain combines TRBV19 with TRBJ2-5; absent DNA, TCRdb's TRBD2 call cannot be checked. Germline-derived CDR1 and CDR2 are LNHDA and SQIVND (reference sequence). This CDR3 has 15 residues. CDR3 amino acids: CASRPLAGNQETQYF.

The V call is TRBV5-1, the J call TRBJ1-1; TCRdb's D call, TRBD1, is unchecked because there is no DNA. The CDR3 has 15 amino acids. The V gene's germline CDR1 is SGHRS and CDR2 YFSETQ. The CDR3: CASSLSQGMNTEAFF.

Its frequency marks this clonotype as medium-sized. The chain carries TRBV30 and TRBJ2-3; TCRdb returns TRBD2, unconfirmable since there is no DNA. The CDR3 consists of 16 residues. Germline V gives CDR1 GTSNPN, CDR2 SVGIG (reference sequence). The CDR3 loop reads CAWSVGLAGGGDTQYF.

This clonotype ranks as medium-sized in terms of frequency. This chain links TRBV6-1 with TRBJ2-3; TCRdb proposes TRBD1, but this gene call is untestable without DNA. CDR1 and CDR2 (germline): MNHNS, SASEGT. CDR3 length: 12 residues. The CDR3 is CASSEGGATQYF.